These 16 T cell receptor beta chains originate from one sample sequenced in a study of Ad26.COV2.S vaccination and SARS-CoV-2 variants. Treatment denoted: around 19 received Ad26.COV2.S at low or high dose, single or two shots; about 5 received placebo; per-sample allocation not given. The investigators took samples on day 63 after the first vaccine or placebo injection. TCRdb's copy holds only in-frame clones and misses some; the assay was immunoSEQ multiplex PCR. Of about 260,000 clones listed, around 90% are singletons. The sample in question was peripheral blood, obtained in a trial of Ad26.COV2.S vaccine versus placebo. The receptors shown here come from a person aged 18 to 59 who received the Ad26.COV2.S COVID-19 vaccine or a placebo.

The chain carries TRBV4-3 and TRBJ2-1, with 11 positions matching TRBD1. V gave up 0 bases and J gave up 6 bases; unmatched junction bases: 7. This CDR3 is 17 amino acids long. Germline V gene sequence: CDR1 LGHNA, CDR2 YSLEER. The DNA for the CDR3 is TGCGCCAGCAGCCAAGATAGGCGGACAGGGGGCTTCAATGAGCAGTTCTTC. It is translated as CASSQDRRTGGFNEQFF.

The chain's CDR3 is CASSYLAPLVGYTF. The DNA of the CDR3 is TGTGCCAGCAGTTATCTCGCACCGCTTGTCGGCTACACCTTC. The rearrangement joins TRBV6-2 or TRBV6-3 to TRBJ1-2; D uncertain. Trimming cost V 3 bases and J 8 bases, with 16 bases left between them. The CDR3 spans 14 residues. Germline CDR1 and CDR2: MNHEY and SVGEGT.

This chain uses TRBV5-6 with TRBJ1-6; D is unclear. The CDR3 length is 14 residues. Trimming stripped 0 bases from V and 10 bases from J, with 11 bases between. The germline CDR1 and CDR2 sequences are SGHDT and YYEEEE. The CDR3 region has the DNA TGTGCCAGCAGCTTGGGGGTGGTGGAATCACCCCTCCACTTT. Protein: CASSLGVVESPLHF. Complete variable domain (other parts from reference TRBV5-6 and TRBJ1-6): DAGVTQSPTHLIKTRGQQVTLRCSPKSGHDTVSWYQQALGQGPQFIFQYYEEEERQRGNFPDRFSGHQFPNYSSELNVNALLLGDSALYLCASSLGVVESPLHFGNGTRLTVT.

The chain couples TRBV6-5 to TRBJ1-2; 12 positions agree with TRBD1. The V and J ends lost 5 bases and 8 bases, in that order; junction bases with no gene match: 6. The germline gives CDR1 MNHEY, CDR2 SVGAGI. CDR3 length equals 14 residues. The CDR3 DNA reads TGTGCCAGCAGTAAGGGACAGGGGGCGGGAGGCTACACCTTC. This encodes CASSKGQGAGGYTF.

The chain carries TRBV18 and TRBJ2-7, with unresolved D. The CDR3 is made up of 13 amino acids. Germline-derived CDR1 and CDR2 are KGHSH and LQKENI. Trimming left V 1 base short and J 4 bases short, with 8 bases between. CDR3 nucleotide sequence: TGTGCCAGCTCACCACGGGCGGATTACGAGCAGTACGTC. Amino acids: CASSPRADYEQYV.

This sequence joins TRBV7-6 and TRBJ1-3, with no clear D. CDR3 length equals 16 residues. CDR1 is SGHVS and CDR2 is FNYEAQ in the germline V gene. Trimming removed 1 base at V and 4 bases at J, with 14 bases between. This CDR3 is CASSLVRGGVGNTIYF. The CDR3 DNA reads as TGTGCCAGCAGCTTAGTAAGAGGTGGGGTCGGAAACACCATATATTTT.

The gene calls are TRBV7-2 and TRBJ2-2; no reliable D call. The CDR3 runs 16 residues. Germline V lookup: CDR1 SGHTA, CDR2 FQGNSA. Between the trimmed V and J ends, which lost 4 bases and 6 bases, there was a span of 18 bases. This chain's CDR3 is CASSSHLDIAAGELFF. The CDR3 DNA is TGTGCCAGCAGCTCGCACCTAGATATTGCGGCCGGGGAGCTGTTTTTT.

The chain combines TRBV4-1 with TRBJ2-3; D may be TRBD1 (5 bases). The germline CDR1 and CDR2 sequences are MGHRA and YSYEKL. V lost 0 bases to trimming and J lost 10 bases, with 17 bases between them. This CDR3 comprises 15 residues. The CDR3 loop reads CASSQEAGGTGAQYF. The DNA of the CDR3 is TGCGCCAGCAGCCAAGAGGCTGGTGGCACAGGCGCGCAGTATTTT.

The chain links TRBV7-3 to TRBJ2-2; D gene unclear. CDR1 and CDR2 from the germline V gene are SGHTA and FQGTGA. This CDR3 comprises 12 residues. Trimming removed 5 bases at V and 6 bases at J, with 7 bases between. Here the CDR3 DNA reads TGTGCCAGCAGCGACGACTCCGGGGAGCTGTTTTTT. This sequence encodes CASSDDSGELFF.

The V gene is TRBV18, the J gene TRBJ2-1, with 7 bases identical to TRBD2. CDR1 and CDR2 (germline): KGHSH, LQKENI. This CDR3 comprises 16 residues. Trimming at V came to 2 bases and at J to 1 base, leaving 5 bases not matched to a gene. The CDR3 coding sequence is TGTGCCAGCTCACCATACTGGGGGGGTTCCTACAATGAGCAGTTCTTC. Translating it yields CASSPYWGGSYNEQFF.

The V call is TRBV18, the J call TRBJ2-1; possible D gene TRBD2, 5 bases. The ends were cut back, 3 bases at V and 6 bases at J, with 9 bases in the middle. Germline V CDR1 and CDR2: KGHSH, LQKENI. This CDR3 is 13 amino acids long. The CDR3 here is CASSPKAGNEQFF. DNA for the CDR3: TGTGCCAGCTCACCGAAGGCGGGCAATGAGCAGTTCTTC.

The CDR3: CASSRGSYNVEQFF. DNA of the CDR3: TGCGCCAGCAGCAGGGGGAGCTACAATGTGGAGCAGTTCTTC. The rearrangement links TRBV4-3 to TRBJ2-1; D perhaps matches TRBD1 (6 bases). The V and J ends lost 5 bases and 10 bases respectively, with 18 bases between them. The CDR3 covers 14 residues. Looked up from germline, CDR1 is LGHNA and CDR2 is YSLEER.

The genes are TRBV5-1 and TRBJ1-1, with 9 nucleotides matching TRBD1. This CDR3 contains 16 residues. V was pared by 0 bases and J by 1 base, with 4 bases of the junction left unmatched. CDR1 and CDR2 (germline): SGHRS, YFSETQ. As DNA, the CDR3 is TGCGCCAGCAGCTTGGACTGGACAGGGGAGAACACTGAAGCTTTCTTT. Protein: CASSLDWTGENTEAFF.

V and J are TRBV7-6 and TRBJ2-7; D is possibly TRBD1 (5 bases). This CDR3 region has 13 residues. Germline CDR1 SGHVS, CDR2 FNYEAQ. V was trimmed by 1 base and J by 7 bases, leaving 11 bases between them. The CDR3 DNA sequence: TGTGCCAGCAGCTTAGGGGTAGGGGTTGAGCAGTACTTC. Translation gives CASSLGVGVEQYF. Full variable domain (missing parts from reference TRBV7-6 and TRBJ2-7): GAGVSQSPRYKVTKRGQDVALRCDPISGHVSLYWYRQALGQGPEFLTYFNYEAQQDKSGLPNDRFSAERPEGSISTLTIQRTEQRDSAMYRCASSLGVGVEQYFGPGTRLTVT.

V usage is TRBV3-1 (or the pseudogene TRBV3-2) and J usage is TRBJ2-2, with D tentatively TRBD1 (6 bases). V lost 5 bases to trimming and J lost 6 bases, with 13 bases between them. CDR3 length equals 14 residues. Germline V gives CDR1 LGHDT, CDR2 YNNKEL (reference sequence). The CDR3: CASSAFRGPGELFF. CDR3 coding DNA: TGTGCCAGCAGCGCATTCAGGGGACCCGGGGAGCTGTTTTTT.

The chain joins TRBV5-5 to TRBJ2-3, with D perhaps matching TRBD2 (6 bases). CDR3 size: 17 residues. In germline, CDR1 is SGHKS, CDR2 YYEKEE (reference sequence). The V end lost 1 base, the J end lost 1 base, and 16 bases lay between the germline ends. The CDR3, as DNA: TGTGCCAGCAGCTTGTTGGGGGTAGGGACTGGCACAGATACGCAGTATTTT. Its translation is CASSLLGVGTGTDTQYF.